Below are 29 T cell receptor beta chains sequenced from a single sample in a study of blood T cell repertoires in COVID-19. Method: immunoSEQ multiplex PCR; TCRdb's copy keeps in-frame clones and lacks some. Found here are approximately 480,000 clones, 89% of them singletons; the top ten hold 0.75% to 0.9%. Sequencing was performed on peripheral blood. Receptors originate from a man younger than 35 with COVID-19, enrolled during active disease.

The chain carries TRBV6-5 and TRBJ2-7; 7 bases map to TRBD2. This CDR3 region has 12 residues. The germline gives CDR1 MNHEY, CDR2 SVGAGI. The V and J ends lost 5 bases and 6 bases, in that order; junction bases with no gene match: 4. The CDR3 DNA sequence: TGTGCCAGCAGTCGAGCGGGATTCGAGCAGTACTTC. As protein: CASSRAGFEQYF.

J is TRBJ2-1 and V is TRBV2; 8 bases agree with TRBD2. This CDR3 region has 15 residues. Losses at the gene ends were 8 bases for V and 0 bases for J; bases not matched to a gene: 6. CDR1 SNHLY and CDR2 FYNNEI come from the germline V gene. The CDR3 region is CASVAGRLSYNEQFF. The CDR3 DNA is TGTGCCAGCGTAGCGGGGCGCCTCTCCTACAATGAGCAGTTCTTC.

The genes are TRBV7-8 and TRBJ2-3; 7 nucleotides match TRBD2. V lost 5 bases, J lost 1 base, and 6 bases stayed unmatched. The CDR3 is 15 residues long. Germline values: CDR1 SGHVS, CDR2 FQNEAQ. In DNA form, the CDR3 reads TGTGCCAGCAGCGCGGGGCTAGCGGGCACAGATACGCAGTATTTT. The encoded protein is CASSAGLAGTDTQYF.

The CDR3 bases are TGCGCCAGCTTCCAGGAACCGAACACTGAAGCTTTCTTT. Protein: CASFQEPNTEAFF. The rearrangement joins TRBV10-2 to TRBJ1-1; no reliable D call. The CDR3 loop spans 13 amino acids. Trimming took off 8 bases at V and 1 base at J, with 11 bases between the two ends. Germline values: CDR1 WSHSY, CDR2 SAAADI.

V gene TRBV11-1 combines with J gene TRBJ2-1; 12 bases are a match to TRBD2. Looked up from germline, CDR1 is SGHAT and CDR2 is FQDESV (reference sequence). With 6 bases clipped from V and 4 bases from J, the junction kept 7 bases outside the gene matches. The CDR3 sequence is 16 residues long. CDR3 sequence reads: CASRTSGGNFYNEQFF. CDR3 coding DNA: TGTGCCAGCAGGACTAGCGGGGGCAACTTTTACAATGAGCAGTTCTTC. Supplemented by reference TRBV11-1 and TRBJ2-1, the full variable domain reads EAEVAQSPRYKITEKSQAVAFWCDPISGHATLYWYRQILGQGPELLVQFQDESVVDDSQLPKDRFSAERLKGVDSTLKIQPAELGDSAMYLCASRTSGGNFYNEQFFGPGTRLTVL.

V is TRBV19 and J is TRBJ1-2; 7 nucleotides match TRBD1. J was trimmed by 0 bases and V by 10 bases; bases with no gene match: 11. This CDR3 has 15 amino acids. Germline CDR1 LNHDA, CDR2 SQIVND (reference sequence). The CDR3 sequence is CATRDSASPNYGYTF. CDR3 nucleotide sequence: TGTGCCACAAGGGACAGCGCCAGCCCTAACTATGGCTACACCTTC.

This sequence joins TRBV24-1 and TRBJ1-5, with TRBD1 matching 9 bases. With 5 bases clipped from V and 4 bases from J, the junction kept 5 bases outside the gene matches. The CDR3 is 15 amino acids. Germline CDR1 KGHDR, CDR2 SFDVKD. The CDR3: CATSVGTGLNQPQHF. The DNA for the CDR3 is TGTGCCACCAGTGTAGGGACAGGGCTAAATCAGCCCCAGCATTTT.

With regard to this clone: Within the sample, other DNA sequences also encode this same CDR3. CDR3 loop: CASSLDRNSPLHF. The DNA for the CDR3 is TGTGCCAGCAGCCTGGACAGGAATTCACCCCTCCACTTT. The chain has TRBV6-5 and TRBJ1-6; 7 bases align to TRBD1. The CDR3 consists of 13 residues. The V and J ends lost 6 bases and 7 bases, in that order; junction bases with no gene match: 3. Germline CDR1 reads MNHEY; CDR2 reads SVGAGI.

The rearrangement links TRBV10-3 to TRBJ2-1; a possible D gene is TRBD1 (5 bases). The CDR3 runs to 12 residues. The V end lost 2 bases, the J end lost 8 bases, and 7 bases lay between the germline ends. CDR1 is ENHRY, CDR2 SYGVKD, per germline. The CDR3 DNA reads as TGTGCCATCAGTGAGGGGGCCGATGAGCAGTTCTTC. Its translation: CAISEGADEQFF.

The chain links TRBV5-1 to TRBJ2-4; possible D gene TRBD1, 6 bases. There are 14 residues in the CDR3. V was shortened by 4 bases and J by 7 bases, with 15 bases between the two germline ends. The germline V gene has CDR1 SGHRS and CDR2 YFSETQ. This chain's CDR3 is CASSVQGGENIQYF. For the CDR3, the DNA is TGCGCCAGCAGCGTACAGGGTGGGGAGAACATTCAGTACTTC. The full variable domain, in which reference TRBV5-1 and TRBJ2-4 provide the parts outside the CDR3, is KAGVTQTPRYLIKTRGQQVTLSCSPISGHRSVSWYQQTPGQGLQFLFEYFSETQRNKGNFPGRFSGRQFSNSRSEMNVSTLELGDSALYLCASSVQGGENIQYFGAGTRLSVL.

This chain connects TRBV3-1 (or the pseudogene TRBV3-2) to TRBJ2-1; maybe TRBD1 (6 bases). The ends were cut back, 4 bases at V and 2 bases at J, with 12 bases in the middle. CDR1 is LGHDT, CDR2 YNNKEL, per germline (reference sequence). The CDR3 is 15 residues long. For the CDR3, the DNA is TGTGCCAGCAGCCTGATGACAGGCACCTACAATGAGCAGTTCTTC. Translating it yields CASSLMTGTYNEQFF.

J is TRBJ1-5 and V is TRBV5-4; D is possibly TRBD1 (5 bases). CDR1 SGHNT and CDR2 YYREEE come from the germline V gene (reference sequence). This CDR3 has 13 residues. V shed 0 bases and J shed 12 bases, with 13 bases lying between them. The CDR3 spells CASSLEPSGVQHF. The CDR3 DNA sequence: TGTGCCAGCAGCTTGGAGCCCTCGGGGGTCCAGCATTTT.

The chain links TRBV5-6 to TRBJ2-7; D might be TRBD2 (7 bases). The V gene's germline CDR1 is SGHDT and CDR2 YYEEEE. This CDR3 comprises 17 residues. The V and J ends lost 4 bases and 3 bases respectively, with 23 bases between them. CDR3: CASSGRGASGGVYEQYF. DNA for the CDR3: TGTGCCAGCAGCGGGAGGGGGGCTAGCGGCGGGGTCTACGAGCAGTACTTC.

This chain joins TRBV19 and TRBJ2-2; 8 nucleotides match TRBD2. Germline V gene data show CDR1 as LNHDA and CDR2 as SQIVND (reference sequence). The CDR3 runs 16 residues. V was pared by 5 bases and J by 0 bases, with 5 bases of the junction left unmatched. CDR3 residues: CASSRGSGTNTGELFF. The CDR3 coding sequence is TGTGCCAGTAGTCGGGGTAGCGGGACGAACACCGGGGAGCTGTTTTTT.

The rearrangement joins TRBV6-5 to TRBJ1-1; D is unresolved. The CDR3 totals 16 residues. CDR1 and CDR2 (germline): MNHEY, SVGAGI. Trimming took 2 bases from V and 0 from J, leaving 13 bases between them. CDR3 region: CASSYGQAPMNTEAFF. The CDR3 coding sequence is TGTGCCAGCAGTTACGGTCAGGCGCCCATGAACACTGAAGCTTTCTTT.

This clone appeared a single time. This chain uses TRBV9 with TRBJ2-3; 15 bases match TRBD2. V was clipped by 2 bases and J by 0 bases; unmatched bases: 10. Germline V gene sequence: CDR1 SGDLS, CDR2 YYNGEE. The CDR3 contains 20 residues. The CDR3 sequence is CASSVTSGTSGGTSTDTQYF. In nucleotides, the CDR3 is TGTGCCAGCAGCGTGACATCTGGGACTAGCGGGGGGACTAGCACAGATACGCAGTATTTT.

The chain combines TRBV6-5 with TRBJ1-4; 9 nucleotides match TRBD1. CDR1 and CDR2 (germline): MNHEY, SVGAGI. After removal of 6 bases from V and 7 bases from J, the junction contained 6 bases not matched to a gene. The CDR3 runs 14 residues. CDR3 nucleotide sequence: TGTGCCAGCAGCCCGGGACAGGGACGTGAAAAACTGTTTTTT. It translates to CASSPGQGREKLFF.

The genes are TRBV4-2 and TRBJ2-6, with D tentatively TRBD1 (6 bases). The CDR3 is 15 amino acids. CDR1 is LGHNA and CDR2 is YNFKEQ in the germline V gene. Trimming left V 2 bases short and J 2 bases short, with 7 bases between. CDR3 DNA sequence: TGTGCCAGCAGCCAAAACAGGGCTGGGGCCAACGTCCTGACTTTC. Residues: CASSQNRAGANVLTF.

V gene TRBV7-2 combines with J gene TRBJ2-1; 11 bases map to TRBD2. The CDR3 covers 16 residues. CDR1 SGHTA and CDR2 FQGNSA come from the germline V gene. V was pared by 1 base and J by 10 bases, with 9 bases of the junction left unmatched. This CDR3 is CASSLGVTSGRREQFF. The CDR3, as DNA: TGTGCCAGCAGCTTAGGGGTTACTAGCGGGAGACGGGAGCAGTTCTTC.

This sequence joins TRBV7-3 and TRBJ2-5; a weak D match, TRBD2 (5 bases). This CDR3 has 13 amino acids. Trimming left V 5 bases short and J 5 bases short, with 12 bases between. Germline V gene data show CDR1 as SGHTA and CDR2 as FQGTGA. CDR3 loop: CASSPGRGETQYF. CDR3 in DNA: TGTGCCAGCAGCCCAGGCAGAGGGGAGACCCAGTACTTC.

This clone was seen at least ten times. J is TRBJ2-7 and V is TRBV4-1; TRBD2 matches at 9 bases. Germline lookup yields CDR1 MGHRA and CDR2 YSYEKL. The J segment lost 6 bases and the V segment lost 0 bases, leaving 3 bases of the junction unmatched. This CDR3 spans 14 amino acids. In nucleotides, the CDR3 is TGCGCCAGCAGCCAAGAGGCGGGGGGGCTCGAGCAGTACTTC. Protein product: CASSQEAGGLEQYF.

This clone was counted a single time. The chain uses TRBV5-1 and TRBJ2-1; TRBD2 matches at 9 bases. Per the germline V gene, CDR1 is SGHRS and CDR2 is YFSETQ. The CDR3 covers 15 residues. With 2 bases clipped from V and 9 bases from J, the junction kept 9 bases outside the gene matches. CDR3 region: CASSFLAGEKGEQFF. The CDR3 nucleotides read TGCGCCAGCAGCTTTTTAGCGGGAGAAAAGGGTGAGCAGTTCTTC.

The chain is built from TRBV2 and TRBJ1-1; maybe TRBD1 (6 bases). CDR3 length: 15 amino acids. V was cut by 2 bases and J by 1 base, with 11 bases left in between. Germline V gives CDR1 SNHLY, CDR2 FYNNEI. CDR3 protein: CASSEIPRGNTEAFF. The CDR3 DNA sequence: TGTGCCAGCAGTGAAATCCCCAGGGGGAACACTGAAGCTTTCTTT.

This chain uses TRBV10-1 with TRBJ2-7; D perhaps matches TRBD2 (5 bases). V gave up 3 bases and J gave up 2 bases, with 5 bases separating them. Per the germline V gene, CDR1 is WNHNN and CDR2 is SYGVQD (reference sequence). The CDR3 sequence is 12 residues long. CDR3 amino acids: CASSEAAYEQYF. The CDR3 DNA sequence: TGCGCCAGCAGTGAAGCGGCCTACGAGCAGTACTTC.

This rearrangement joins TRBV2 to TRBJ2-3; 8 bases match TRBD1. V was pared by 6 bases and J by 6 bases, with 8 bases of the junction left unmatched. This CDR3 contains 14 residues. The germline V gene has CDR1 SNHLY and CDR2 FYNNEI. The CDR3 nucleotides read TGTGCCAGCAGCGCCGGGACAGGTTCGGATACGCAGTATTTT. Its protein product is CASSAGTGSDTQYF.

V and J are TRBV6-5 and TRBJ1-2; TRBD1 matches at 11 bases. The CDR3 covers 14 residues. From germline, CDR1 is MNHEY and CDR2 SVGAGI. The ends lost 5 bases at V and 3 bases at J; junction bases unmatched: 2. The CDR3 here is CASSRTGGDYGYTF. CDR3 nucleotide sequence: TGTGCCAGCAGTAGGACAGGGGGCGACTATGGCTACACCTTC.

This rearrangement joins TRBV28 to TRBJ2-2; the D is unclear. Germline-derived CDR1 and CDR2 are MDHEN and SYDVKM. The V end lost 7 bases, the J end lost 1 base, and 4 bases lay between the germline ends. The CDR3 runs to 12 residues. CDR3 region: CASKRNTGELFF. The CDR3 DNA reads TGTGCCAGCAAGAGGAACACCGGGGAGCTGTTTTTT.

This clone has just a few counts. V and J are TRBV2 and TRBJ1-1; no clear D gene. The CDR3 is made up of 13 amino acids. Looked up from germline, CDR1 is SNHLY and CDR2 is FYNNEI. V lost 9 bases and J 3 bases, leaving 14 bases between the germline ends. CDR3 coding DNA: TGTGCCAGTATAAACGCTATTGACACTGAAGCTTTCTTT. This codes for CASINAIDTEAFF.

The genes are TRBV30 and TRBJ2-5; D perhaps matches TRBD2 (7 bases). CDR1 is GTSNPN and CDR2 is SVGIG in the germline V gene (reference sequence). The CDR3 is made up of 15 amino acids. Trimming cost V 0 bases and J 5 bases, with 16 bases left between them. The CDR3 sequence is CAWSVAGGRWETQYF. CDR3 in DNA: TGTGCCTGGAGTGTAGCCGGGGGGCGATGGGAGACCCAGTACTTC.